Sequencing of this T cell receptor (beta chain) was carried out in a study of T cells after yellow fever vaccination. Worth noting for this clonotype: Antigen unknown.

Germline V gene sequence: CDR1 MNHEY, CDR2 SVGAGI. Trimming took 6 bases from V and 2 from J; bases not matched to a gene: 7. The CDR3 loop spans 15 amino acids. One entry per CDR3 protein, called by TCRdb with MiXCR from the 5' RACE reads. This sample has 250,000 or so distinct CDR3 sequences; less than 9% occur once, and the top ten carry roughly 0.86%. Whole-study results and caveats: Re-detected after boosting: most primary clones, almost 97% of CD4 and over 80% of CD8.

The chain links TRBV6-5 to TRBJ2-7, with 10 bases lining up with TRBD1. The material sequenced was CD4+ T cells sorted from PBMCs, taken 15 days after the yellow fever booster vaccination. The sequence was obtained from a man aged 25 to 40 who received the YFV17D yellow fever vaccine. The CDR3 protein is CASRRHGTGAYEQYF. The CDR3 DNA reads as TGTGCCAGCAGACGACACGGGACAGGGGCCTACGAGCAGTACTTC.